This TCR beta chain originates from a study of OX40 agonist ivuxolimab in advanced cancers. About the study: The patients received ivuxolimab by intravenous route every 2 weeks at 0.01 to 10 mg/kg. Mean age approximately 59 years, range about 23 to 79; approximately 83% male. The study's findings and limits: Nonresponders included some who also had low normalized T-cell clonal expansion.

Some clones are missing from TCRdb's copy, which holds only in-frame ones; the method was immunoSEQ multiplex PCR. The table lists about 90,000 clones, around 91% of them singletons. As regards this clone: Its antigen is as yet unknown.

Any history of autoimmune disease or systemic immunosuppression disqualified patients. V shed 6 bases and J shed 2 bases, with 10 bases lying between them. Germline CDR1 is SGHAT and CDR2 is FQNNGV. The CDR3 is 14 residues long. The specimen was CD4+ or CD8+ T cells sorted from blood, collected in a trial of the OX40 agonist ivuxolimab. The receptor comes from an adult with an advanced solid tumor such as melanoma, head and neck, liver or kidney cancer. The rearrangement links TRBV11-2 to TRBJ2-2; unclear D gene. CDR3 in DNA: TGTGCCAGCAGGCTCGGAAGTAACACCGGGGAGCTGTTTTTT. Its translation is CASRLGSNTGELFF.